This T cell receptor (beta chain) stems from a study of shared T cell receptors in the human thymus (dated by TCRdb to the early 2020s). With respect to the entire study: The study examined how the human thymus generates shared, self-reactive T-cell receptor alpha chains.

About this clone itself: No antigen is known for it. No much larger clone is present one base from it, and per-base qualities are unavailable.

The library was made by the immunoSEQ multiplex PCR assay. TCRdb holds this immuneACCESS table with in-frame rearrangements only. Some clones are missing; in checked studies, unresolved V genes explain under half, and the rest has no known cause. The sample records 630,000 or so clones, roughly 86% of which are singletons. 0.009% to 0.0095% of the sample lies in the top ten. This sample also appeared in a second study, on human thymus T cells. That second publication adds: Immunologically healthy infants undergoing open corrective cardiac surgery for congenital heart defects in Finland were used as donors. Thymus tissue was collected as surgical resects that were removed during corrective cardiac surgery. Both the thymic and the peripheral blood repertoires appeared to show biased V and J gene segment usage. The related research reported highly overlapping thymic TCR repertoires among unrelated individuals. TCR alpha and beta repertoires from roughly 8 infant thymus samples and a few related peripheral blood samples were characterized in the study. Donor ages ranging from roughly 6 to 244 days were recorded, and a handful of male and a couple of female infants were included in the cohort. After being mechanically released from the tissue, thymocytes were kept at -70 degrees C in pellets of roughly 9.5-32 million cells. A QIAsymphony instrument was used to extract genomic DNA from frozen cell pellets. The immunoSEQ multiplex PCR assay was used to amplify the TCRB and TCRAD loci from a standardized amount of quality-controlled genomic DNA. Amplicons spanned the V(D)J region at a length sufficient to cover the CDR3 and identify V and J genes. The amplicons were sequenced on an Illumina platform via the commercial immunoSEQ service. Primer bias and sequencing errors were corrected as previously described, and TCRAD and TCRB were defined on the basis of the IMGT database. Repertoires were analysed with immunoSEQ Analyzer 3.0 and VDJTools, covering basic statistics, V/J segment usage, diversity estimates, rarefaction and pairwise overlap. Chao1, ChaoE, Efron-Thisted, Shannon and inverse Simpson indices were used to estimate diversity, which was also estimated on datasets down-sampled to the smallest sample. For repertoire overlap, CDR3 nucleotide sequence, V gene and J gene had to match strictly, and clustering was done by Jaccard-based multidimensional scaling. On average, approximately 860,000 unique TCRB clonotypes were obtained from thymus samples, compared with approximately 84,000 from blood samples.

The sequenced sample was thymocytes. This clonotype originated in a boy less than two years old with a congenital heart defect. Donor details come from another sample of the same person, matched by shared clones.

The CDR3 amino acid sequence is: CASSLSFAGFQPQHF. The nucleotide sequence is given as TGTGCCAGCAGTTTAAGTTTCGCAGGGTTTCAGCCCCAGCATTTT. This chain is built from TRBV27 and TRBJ1-5; 5 matching bases give a weak D call of TRBD1. According to the germline V gene (reference sequence), CDR1 reads MNHEY and CDR2 reads SMNVEV. There are 15 amino acids in the CDR3, from cysteine to phenylalanine inclusive. Only CDR3 DNA is held: 45 bases, read in frame from base 1. V is clipped by 2 bases and J by 6 bases, and the sequence between their germline boundaries is 14 bases long.